This T cell receptor (beta chain) was recovered during a study of shared clonotypes between healthy human individuals (dated by TCRdb to 2020 to 2022). Background for the entire study: The cohort comprised a couple of women and a few men aged 18 to 49 years. Per donor, three plates each were used for CD4 naive and CD4 memory, two for CD8 naive, and one for CD8 memory. To estimate repertoire size and how much clonotype sharing occurs between individuals, the study deeply sequenced the blood TCR repertoires of about five healthy adults. To increase sequencing depth and limit assay-specific biases, different laboratories used diverse techniques to prepare libraries and sequence TCR repertoires. Leukapheresis yielded between about 0.85 and 10 billion PBMCs per donor. General conclusions and limits of the study: When several donors were compared, the shared fraction of clonotypes was around 5% for naive CD4, around 3.5% for naive CD8, more than 2% for memory CD4, and under 0.5% for memory CD8. Higher generation probabilities were observed for clonotypes shared by all four sorted-subset donors than for non-shared clonotypes. Sampling was restricted to blood, and TCR repertoires in tissues likely differ from the TCR repertoires found in blood. The genetic and exposure-history diversity represented was limited by the small number of donors. Naive subsets generally had larger estimated clonotype richness than memory subsets. Pairwise subsampling led to the expectation that sequencing depth would affect the degree of clonotype sharing among donors. Even with the large sequencing depth, rarefaction of the sorted-subset datasets indicated that sequencing was incomplete.

TCR CDR3 regions were amplified from genomic DNA by multiplex PCR using the deep immunoSEQ assay. For each cell subset, the extracted genomic DNA was distributed evenly across all wells of several immunoSEQ 96-well plates, and each plate served as one replicate. Each replicate PCR for sorted subsets received roughly 0.2 ug genomic DNA, equal to tens of thousands of T cell genomes. Purified libraries were measured with a Qubit 3.0 fluorometer, size-checked on a Bioanalyzer 2100, and measured again with the KAPA Library Quantification kit. Every immunoSEQ 96-well plate was sequenced on a dedicated single-read 150-cycle Illumina NextSeq 550 flow cell. In the source study's methods: Because only junctional sequences without quality scores were contained in the immunoSEQ output, filtering matching that applied to full-length reads could not be performed. Sequences were annotated with PyIR, a Python wrapper for IgBLAST v1.9, using IMGT germline references to assign V/J genes and CDR3. Reads with weak V/J assignments (E-value above 1e-6), missing CDR3, stop codons, out-of-frame junctions, or ambiguous translated residues were removed. V3J clonotypes were defined by identical inferred V gene, J gene, and CDR3 amino acid sequence. Percentage overlap between repertoires was computed as shared unique clonotypes divided by the size of the smaller repertoire. Three approaches were used to assess repertoire richness: RTK rarefaction, the Chao1 estimator, and Recon v2.1 estimates of unobserved clonotypes. Generation probabilities for all TCRbeta clonotypes obtained by the gDNA method from a handful of donors were computed using OLGA. What TCRdb holds here is the immuneACCESS table cut down to in-frame rearrangements. Part of the clones is not present; checked against another copy, under half of the missing clones reflect an unresolved V gene, and the others are unexplained. Clone size and V and J calls were adopted from that table, with D and trimming inferred from the DNA. Present in this sample are roughly 1 million clones, around 74% of which were seen just once. In total, the top ten clones hold approximately 1.5% of the sample.

With respect to this clone: Its antigen is unknown. No much larger clonotype is one base removed from it; base qualities were not supplied.

Taken from the germline V gene (reference sequence), the CDR1 and CDR2 loops are MNHNY and SVGAGI. Germline trimming amounts to 2 bases on V and 8 bases on J, with 6 as the count of junction bases outside the gene matches. The CDR3 measures 14 amino acids from cysteine to phenylalanine. The CDR3 DNA has 42 bases and is translated from base 1. Healthy HIV-negative adults with no recently reported acute infections or vaccinations were included as donors. Only Caucasian adults living in Nashville, Tennessee, USA were represented among the donors. CD4+ T cells were enriched through magnetic negative selection, after which naive cells were positively selected on CD45RA and the remaining negative fraction served as the memory subset. Blood was obtained by leukapheresis, after which PBMCs were separated by Ficoll-Histopaque density gradient centrifugation and cryopreserved in liquid nitrogen vapor phase. Analytical flow cytometry was used to check the purity and quantity of each magnetically sorted T cell population. Genomic DNA was isolated from every sorted fraction and measured by UV absorbance on a Nanodrop 2000c.

The sequence links TRBV6-6 to TRBJ1-2, with 9 bases aligning to TRBD1. Specimen: memory CD4+ T cells sorted from blood. The sample's cell subset or site label is to be understood as: CD45RA-negative fraction. The receptor was derived from a man between 18 and 35 years old in good health. The CDR3 region reads CASSYVDRGGGYTF. The bases read TGTGCCAGCAGTTACGTGGACAGGGGTGGGGGCTACACCTTC.